This note documents a single TCR beta chain sequence. The antigen is not known. The targeted sequencing depth was 1 in 200,000 to 1 in 1 million T cells. Data came from immunoSEQ multiplex PCR; TCRdb stores just in-frame clones and leaves some out. The table includes some 200,000 clones, about 72% detected once. The data belong to a study of cytotoxic CD8 clonotypes in ibrutinib-treated CLL. Study as a whole: Of a cohort that held around 10 relapsed/refractory and under 16 treatment-naive patients, some 17 were IGHV unmutated. General study points: Sampling times differed between sustained-remission and progressing patients. At the start, clonality exceeded age-matched healthy donors and followed circulating CD8+ T-cell counts.

Trimming at V came to 0 bases and at J to 7 bases, leaving 15 bases not matched to a gene. The CDR3 spans 19 residues. CDR1 is SQVTM, CDR2 ANQGSEA, per germline. This clonotype was sampled from a human donor with chronic lymphocytic leukemia. The sequences come from PBMCs, collected after 24 months of ibrutinib treatment. The chain employs TRBV29-1 and TRBJ2-1, with 13 bases aligning to TRBD2. CDR3 in amino acids: CSVEEILGLGLAGQNEQFF. Here the CDR3 DNA reads TGCAGCGTTGAAGAAATTCTGGGACTGGGACTAGCGGGACAAAATGAGCAGTTCTTC.